This TCR beta chain comes out of a study of OX40 agonist ivuxolimab in advanced cancers. V trimming: 3 bases; J trimming: 4 bases; junction bases outside the gene matches: 9. The CDR3 is made up of 15 amino acids. Germline V lookup: CDR1 KGHSH, CDR2 LQKENI. The protocol was immunoSEQ multiplex PCR, while the TCRdb copy is restricted to in-frame clones and leaves out a portion. The repertoire holds tens of thousands of clones, with more than 80% as singletons. Sequencing was performed on CD4+ or CD8+ T cells sorted from blood, taken in a trial of the OX40 agonist ivuxolimab. The genes are TRBV18 and TRBJ2-7; 7 bases line up with TRBD2. The clonotype comes from an adult with an advanced solid tumor such as melanoma, head and neck, liver or kidney cancer. CDR3 sequence: CASSPSGTNGYEQYF. DNA for the CDR3: TGTGCCAGCTCACCCTCCGGGACTAATGGATACGAGCAGTACTTC.